Detailed here is one TCR beta chain. Its antigen remains undetermined. No base-level quality is on record; no much larger clone is a single base apart. This sample is part of a study of T cell repertoires in cytomegalovirus infection (dated by TCRdb to between 2018 and 2021). With regard to the full study: Recently identified HLA-C-restricted CMV epitopes, whose presentation resists viral immunomodulation, were targeted by peptide stimulations together with well-studied HLA-B-restricted epitopes. Donor HLA type was relevant to the analysis, because carriage of CMV infection together with the matching HLA type was indicated by public TCR beta signatures. What the work shows at the level of the full study, not this receptor alone: Carriers of CMV infection plus the relevant HLA type were discriminated by the cumulative frequency of public TCR beta family members in the study cohort and in an independent 352-donor cohort. The ex vivo response was dominated by HLA-C-restricted CMV-specific TCR beta clonotypes, and the single most frequent clonotype in two of eight donors was supplied by these HLA-C-restricted clonotypes.

Sequencing was performed on an Illumina HiSeq 1500. The public reads were reprocessed in TCRdb via fastp at Q25 and MiXCR, keeping in-frame beta chains. Duplicate CDR3 protein sequences are folded into a single record with the most common DNA and genes. The sample table lists hundreds of thousands of distinct CDR3 sequences, approximately 33% of them with a count of one. The top ten clonotypes cover around an eighth of the sample. CDR3 length: 16 amino acids, cysteine to phenylalanine. CDR3 DNA is the only sequence kept; it has 48 bases, read in frame from the first base. The germline V gene gives CDR1 as MNHNS and CDR2 as SASEGT. The junction shows trimming of 11 bases on V and 2 bases on J, plus 19 bases between the germline ends. The treatment or condition label, read with the paper, signifies: in vitro stimulation with specific CMV peptide epitopes to enrich CMV-specific T cells.

The V and J segments used are TRBV6-1 and TRBJ2-6; TRBD1 is a possible D gene, resting on 6 matching bases. This specimen was cultured CD8+ T cells from PBMCs, taken from culture after CMV antigen stimulation. The clonotype was recovered from a human donor in good health (CMV status not recorded). Some clones in this sample may be carry-over from other donors' samples. The DNA sequence reads TGTGCCCTGGGACGGCCACAGGGACCTGGGGCCAACGTCCTGACTTTC. This is translated as CALGRPQGPGANVLTF.